The present TCR beta chain was sequenced within a study of cytomegalovirus exposure and HLA in healthy donors. Notes on the study in general: In an earlier analysis, productive rearrangement rates for most beta V segments clustered near 87% or 30%.

On this clone: Its antigen is as yet unknown.

Germline lookup yields CDR1 WNHNN and CDR2 SYGVQD (reference sequence). CDR3 size: 15 residues. Use of 60 Vbeta and 13 Jbeta primers characterized the PCR. The protocol was immunoSEQ multiplex PCR, while the TCRdb copy is restricted to in-frame clones and leaves out a portion. The sample contains roughly 100,000 clones, 75% of which appear only once. The sequencing input was PBMCs. The V gene is TRBV10-1, the J gene TRBJ2-5, with 7 bases aligning to TRBD1. Near its end, the DNA agrees better with TRBJ2-7, so the J call may be wrong. This clonotype was obtained from a middle-aged man in good health and CMV-seronegative. The CDR3 sequence: CASSELVGGLNEQYF. The CDR3 coding sequence is TGCGCCAGCAGTGAGTTAGTAGGGGGCCTCAACGAGCAGTACTTC.